The rows below give T cell receptor beta chains drawn from one sample of a study of blood T cell repertoires in COVID-19. Here immunoSEQ multiplex PCR was the method, and the copy in TCRdb shows in-frame clones only, minus some. Of 100,000 to 150,000 clones in the sample, approximately 74% are singletons; the top ten hold more than 5.5%. Sequencing was carried out using peripheral blood. These receptor sequences come from a man aged 55 to 70 with acute or convalescent COVID-19. Each CDR3 is given without its conserved first and last residue. D genes are given only for firm matches.

>TRBV7-2|14|.
ASSLRGQFSNQPQH
>TRBV27|16|TRBD1
ASSSTGTGKLAKNIQY
>TRBV5-1|12|TRBD1
ASRIGQGVNEQF
>TRBV5-1|13|TRBD1
ASSLYRGRGEKLF
>TRBV2|15|TRBD2
ASSDPSMAGGRDEQY
>TRBV6-9|12|TRBD2
ASSYLAGRDEQF
>TRBV5-1|13|.
ASSLRQSDPYEQY
>TRBV19|11|.
ASSITGSTEAF
>TRBV18|11|TRBD1
ASSAGGTQPQH
>TRBV7-3|13|TRBD1
ASNIPGTGVYEQY
>TRBV4-1|15|.
ASSHVRDMGRNQPQH
>TRBV18|15|.
ASSPPGVGSGANVLT
>TRBV25-1|14|.
ASSVEIFSGANVLT
>TRBV24-1|14|TRBD2
ATSDSGGGATGELF
>TRBV3-1/TRBV3-2|13|.
ASSPTGVRVEKLF
>TRBV11-3|13|TRBD2
ASSFRLAGAGEQF
>TRBV30|12|.
AWNTRRGIAEAF
>TRBV15|13|TRBD2
ATEPSGRASNEQF
>TRBV11-3|15|.
ASSLIVMRAPSYEQY
>TRBV27|11|.
ASSLSRKQPQH
>TRBV12-5|15|TRBD1
ASGLPGQGAEGYGYT
>TRBV5-1|14|TRBD1
ASSLGQGILNYGYT